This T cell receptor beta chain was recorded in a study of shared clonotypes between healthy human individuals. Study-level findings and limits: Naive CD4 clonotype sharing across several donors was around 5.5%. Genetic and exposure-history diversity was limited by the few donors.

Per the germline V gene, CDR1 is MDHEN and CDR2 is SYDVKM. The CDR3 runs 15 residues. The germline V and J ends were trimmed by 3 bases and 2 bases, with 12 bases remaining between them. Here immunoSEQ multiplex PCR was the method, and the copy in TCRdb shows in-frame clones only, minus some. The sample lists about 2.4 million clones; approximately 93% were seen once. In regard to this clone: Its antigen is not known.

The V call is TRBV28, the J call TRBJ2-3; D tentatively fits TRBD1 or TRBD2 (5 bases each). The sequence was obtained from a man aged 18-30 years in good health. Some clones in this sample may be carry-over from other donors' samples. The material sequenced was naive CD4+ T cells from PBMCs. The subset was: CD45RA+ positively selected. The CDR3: CASSFLGRDTDTQYF. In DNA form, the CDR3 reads TGTGCCAGCAGTTTCCTGGGACGAGACACAGATACGCAGTATTTT.